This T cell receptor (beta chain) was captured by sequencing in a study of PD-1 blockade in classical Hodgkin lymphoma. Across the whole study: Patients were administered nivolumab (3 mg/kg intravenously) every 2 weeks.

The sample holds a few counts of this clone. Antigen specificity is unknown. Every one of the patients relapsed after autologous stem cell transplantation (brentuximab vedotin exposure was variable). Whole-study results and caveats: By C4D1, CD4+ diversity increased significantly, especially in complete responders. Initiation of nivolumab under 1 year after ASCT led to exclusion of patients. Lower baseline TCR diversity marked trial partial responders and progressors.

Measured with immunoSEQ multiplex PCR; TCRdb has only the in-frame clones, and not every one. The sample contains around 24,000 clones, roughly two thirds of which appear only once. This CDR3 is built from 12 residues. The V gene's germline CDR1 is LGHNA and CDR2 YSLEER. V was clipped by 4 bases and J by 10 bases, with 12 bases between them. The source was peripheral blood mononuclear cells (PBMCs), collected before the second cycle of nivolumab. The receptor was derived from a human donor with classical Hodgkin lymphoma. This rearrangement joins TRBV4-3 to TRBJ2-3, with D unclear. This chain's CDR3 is CASSLLYRAQYF. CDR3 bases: TGCGCCAGCAGCCTCCTTTATAGGGCGCAGTATTTT.